This T cell receptor beta chain appears in the sequencing data of a study of T cells expressing NK-cell markers. Germline CDR1 and CDR2: SQVTM and ANQGSEA. The CDR3 loop spans 13 amino acids. TCRdb re-analyzed the 5' RACE reads; it lists each CDR3 protein once, without DNA. In total, the table holds about 430,000 distinct CDR3 sequences. This clonotype was obtained from a woman aged 45-65 years in good health. V usage is TRBV29-1 and J usage is TRBJ1-1; TCRdb selects TRBD1, and the lack of DNA leaves this call unchecked. Sequencing used blood T cells: a sorted CD56 or NKG2C T cell subset, CD4+ or CD8+ T cells, or bulk PBMC T cells (not recorded which). CDR3 residues: CSVAGTGYSEAFF. Full variable domain (remainder filled in from reference TRBV29-1 and TRBJ1-1): SAVISQKPSRDICQRGTSLTIQCQVDSQVTMMFWYRQQPGQSLTLIATANQGSEATYESGFVIDKFPISRPNLTFSTLTVSNMSPEDSSIYLCSVAGTGYSEAFFGQGTRLTVV.